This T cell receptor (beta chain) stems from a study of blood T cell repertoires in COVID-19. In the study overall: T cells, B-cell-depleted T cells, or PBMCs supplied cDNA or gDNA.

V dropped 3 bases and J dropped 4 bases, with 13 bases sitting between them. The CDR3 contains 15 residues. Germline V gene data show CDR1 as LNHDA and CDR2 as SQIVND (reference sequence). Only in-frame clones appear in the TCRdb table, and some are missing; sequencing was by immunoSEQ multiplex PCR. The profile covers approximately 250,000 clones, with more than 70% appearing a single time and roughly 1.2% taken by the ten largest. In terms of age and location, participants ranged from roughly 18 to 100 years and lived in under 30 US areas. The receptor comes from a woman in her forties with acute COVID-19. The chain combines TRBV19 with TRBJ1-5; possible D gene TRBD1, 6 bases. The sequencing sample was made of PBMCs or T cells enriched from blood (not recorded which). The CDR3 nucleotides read TGTGCCAGTAGTATTGGGACATTTGCTAATCAGCCCCAGCATTTT. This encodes CASSIGTFANQPQHF.